Described below is a single TCR beta chain sequence and its context. This clone was observed a handful of times. The specificity of this receptor is unknown. The input lacks base qualities; no much larger clone sits a single base away. This specimen belongs to a study of shared clonotypes between healthy human individuals (dated by TCRdb to about 2020). The study in broad terms: Three men and a couple of women, aged 18 to 49 years, made up the cohort. Per donor, three plates each were used for CD4 naive and CD4 memory, two for CD8 naive, and one for CD8 memory. To estimate repertoire size and how much clonotype sharing occurs between individuals, the study deeply sequenced the blood TCR repertoires of about five healthy adults. To increase sequencing depth and limit assay-specific biases, TCR repertoire library preparation and sequencing were carried out by different laboratories using diverse techniques. Between about 0.94 and 8.9 billion PBMCs per donor were obtained by leukapheresis.

Ends trimmed: V by 4 bases, J by 1 base; bases unmatched to a gene: 4. The germline V gene sets CDR1 to MGHRA and CDR2 to YSYEKL. From its cysteine to its phenylalanine, the CDR3 spans 15 amino acids. The CDR3 DNA has 45 bases and is translated from base 1. Using the deep immunoSEQ assay, multiplex PCR amplified TCR CDR3 regions from genomic DNA. Extracted genomic DNA from each cell subset was spread evenly across all wells of several immunoSEQ 96-well plates, with each plate serving as a replicate. For sorted subsets, each replicate PCR was loaded with about 0.2 ug genomic DNA, equivalent to roughly 30,000 T cell genomes. Purified libraries were measured with a Qubit 3.0 fluorometer, size-checked on a Bioanalyzer 2100, and measured again with the KAPA Library Quantification kit. Every immunoSEQ 96-well plate was sequenced on a separate single-read 150-cycle Illumina NextSeq 550 flow cell. Per the authors' processing: Because only junctional sequences without quality scores were contained in the immunoSEQ output, filtering matching that applied to full-length reads could not be performed. Sequences were annotated with PyIR, a Python wrapper for IgBLAST v1.9, and V/J genes and CDR3 were assigned using IMGT germline references. Reads with weak V/J assignments (E-value above 1e-6), missing CDR3, stop codons, out-of-frame junctions, or ambiguous translated residues were removed. V3J clonotypes were defined as sequences sharing the same inferred V gene, J gene, and CDR3 amino acid sequence. The percentage overlap between two repertoires was calculated by dividing the number of shared unique clonotypes by the size of the smaller repertoire. Repertoire richness was assessed with RTK rarefaction, the Chao1 estimator, and Recon v2.1 estimates of unobserved clonotypes. For all TCRbeta clonotypes obtained by the gDNA method from a handful of donors, generation probabilities were computed with OLGA. TCRdb provides this immuneACCESS table in a form limited to in-frame rearrangements. Some clones are lacking; in checked studies, under half of them reflect an unresolved V gene, and why the rest are absent is not known. V and J calls and clone size are those listed in that table; D and trimming were worked out from the DNA. A total of around 340,000 clones appear in this sample, less than 85% of them only once. The ten largest clones add up to less than 11% of the sample.

The donors were healthy, HIV-negative adults with no recently reported acute infections or vaccinations. Only Caucasian adults living in Nashville, Tennessee, USA were represented among the donors. CD4+ T cells were enriched through magnetic negative selection, after which naive cells were positively selected on CD45RA and the remaining negative fraction served as the memory subset. Blood was obtained by leukapheresis, after which PBMCs were separated by Ficoll-Histopaque density gradient centrifugation and cryopreserved in liquid nitrogen vapor phase. Analytical flow cytometry was used to check the purity and quantity of every magnetically sorted T cell population. Each sorted fraction had its genomic DNA isolated and then quantified by UV absorbance on a Nanodrop 2000c. What the authors observed across the whole study: When several donors were compared, the shared fraction of clonotypes was about 5% for naive CD4, 3.5% to 4% for naive CD8, 2% to 2.5% for memory CD4, and 0.35% to 0.5% for memory CD8. Only blood was sampled, and tissue TCR repertoires likely differ from those in blood. Naive subsets generally had larger estimated clonotype richness than memory subsets did. Pairwise subsampling led to the expectation that sequencing depth would affect the degree of clonotype sharing among donors. Clonotypes shared by all four sorted-subset donors showed higher generation probabilities than non-shared clonotypes. Because the study included a small number of donors, the genetic and exposure-history diversity represented was limited. Rarefaction of sorted-subset datasets indicated incomplete sequencing despite the large sequencing depth.

This receptor was identified in a young man in good health. Sample: memory CD4+ T cells sorted from blood. The cell subset or site tag for this specimen amounts to: CD45RA-negative fraction. This chain joins TRBV4-1 to TRBJ2-1, and 7 bases in between align with TRBD1. The DNA is as follows: TGCGCCAGCAGCCGAGACAGGGTTTCCTACAATGAGCAGTTCTTC. The resulting protein is CASSRDRVSYNEQFF.